This T cell receptor (beta chain) was captured in a study of cytomegalovirus exposure and HLA in healthy donors. Study-wide results and caveats: Evidence from a later analysis indicated that most CMV-associated TCR beta chains looked HLA-restricted. According to the study, 160 or so TCR beta chains were cytomegalovirus-associated. Follow-up analysis found HLA locus-dependent TCR association rates, highest for DRB1 and lowest for HLA-C. For presence/absence analyses, sequencing depth was assumed to be roughly uniform across donors.

PCR amplification relied on 60 Vbeta primers (plus 13 Jbeta primers). The table came from immunoSEQ multiplex PCR; TCRdb's copy has only in-frame clones and leaves some out. The sample includes 100,000 to 150,000 clones, around three quarters of them seen just once. The CDR3 has 15 amino acids. Germline CDR1 and CDR2: SEHNR and FQNEAQ (reference sequence). Trimming left V 5 bases short and J 3 bases short, with 15 bases between. Remarks on this clone: Its antigen is as yet unknown.

Sequenced material: PBMCs. The chain links TRBV7-9 to TRBJ2-3; weak D call: TRBD2 (6 bases). The TCR was taken from a man aged 30 to 45 in good health and CMV-seronegative. CDR3 amino acids: CASSQGLPGTDTQYF. CDR3 DNA: TGTGCCAGCAGCCAGGGACTGCCAGGGACAGATACGCAGTATTTT.